This T cell receptor beta chain derives from a study of shared clonotypes between healthy human individuals (dated by TCRdb to the early 2020s). About the study as a whole: The cohort comprised a couple of women and a few men aged 18 to 49 years. Per donor, three plates each were used for CD4 naive and CD4 memory, two for CD8 naive, and one for CD8 memory. Leukapheresis yielded between about 0.85 and 9.5 billion PBMCs per donor. Libraries were prepared and TCR repertoires were sequenced by different laboratories using diverse techniques, in order to increase sequencing depth and limit assay-specific biases. To estimate repertoire size and how much clonotype sharing occurs between individuals, the study deeply sequenced the blood TCR repertoires of five healthy adults.

Note on this clone: The clone's antigen remains unknown. Per-base quality was not reported, and no clone a single base away is much larger than it.

Using the deep immunoSEQ assay, TCR CDR3 regions were amplified from genomic DNA by multiplex PCR. Extracted genomic DNA from each cell subset was spread evenly across all wells of several immunoSEQ 96-well plates, with each plate serving as a replicate. For sorted subsets, 150 to 250 ng genomic DNA, equal to about 30,000 T cell genomes, was loaded into each replicate PCR. The purified libraries were quantified using a Qubit 3.0 fluorometer, sized with a Bioanalyzer 2100, and then quantified again using the KAPA Library Quantification kit. A separate single-read 150-cycle Illumina NextSeq 550 flow cell was used to sequence each immunoSEQ 96-well plate. The study's own analysis went as follows. The immunoSEQ output contained only junctional sequences without quality scores, so filtering could not match that applied to full-length reads. To assign V/J genes and CDR3, sequences were annotated using PyIR, a Python wrapper for IgBLAST v1.9, with IMGT germline references. Any read was removed if the V/J assignment was weak (E-value above 1e-6), the CDR3 was missing, or the read contained stop codons, out-of-frame junctions, or ambiguous translated residues. V3J clonotypes were defined as sequences sharing the same inferred V gene, J gene, and CDR3 amino acid sequence. The percentage overlap between two repertoires was calculated by dividing the number of shared unique clonotypes by the size of the smaller repertoire. Three approaches were used to assess repertoire richness: RTK rarefaction, the Chao1 estimator, and Recon v2.1 estimates of unobserved clonotypes. OLGA was used to compute generation probabilities for all TCRbeta clonotypes that the gDNA method yielded from a few donors. The source is immuneACCESS, and TCRdb retained only in-frame sequences with V and J called. Part of the clones is not carried over; for the studies checked, unresolved V genes explain less than half of this, and the remainder is unexplained. V, J and clone size are taken as reported in that table, and D and trimming were inferred from the DNA itself. Here the sample has fewer than 850,000 clones; around 96% occur a single time. The biggest ten clones account for around 0.25% of the sample.

The investigation overall reported the following: The genetic and exposure-history diversity represented was limited by the small number of donors. Naive subsets generally had larger estimated clonotype richness than memory subsets. Rarefaction of sorted-subset datasets indicated incomplete sequencing despite the large sequencing depth. Compared with non-shared clonotypes, the clonotypes found in all four sorted-subset donors had higher generation probabilities. Sampling was restricted to blood, and TCR repertoires in tissue are likely to differ from TCR repertoires in blood. About 5% of naive CD4, 3% to 4% of naive CD8, roughly 2.4% of memory CD4, and 0.4% of memory CD8 clonotypes were shared across a few donors. Based on pairwise subsampling, the degree of clonotype sharing among donors was expected to be affected by sequencing depth.

CD8 naive samples were obtained by positive selection for CCR7 among CD45RO-negative cells, yielding a CD45RA+CCR7+ population from which TemRA cells were excluded. Healthy HIV-negative adults with no recently reported acute infections or vaccinations were included as donors. Every donor was a Caucasian adult living in Nashville, Tennessee, USA. Blood was obtained by leukapheresis, after which PBMCs were separated by Ficoll-Histopaque density gradient centrifugation and cryopreserved in liquid nitrogen vapor phase. Purity and quantity of every magnetically sorted T cell population were checked by analytical flow cytometry. Each sorted fraction had its genomic DNA isolated and then quantified by UV absorbance on a Nanodrop 2000c. This receptor was obtained from a man aged 25 to 40 in good health. Input material: naive CD8+ T cells sorted from blood. In the paper's terms, the cell subset or site label means: CD45RA+CCR7+.

Here the CDR3 is given as CAISESKFYPDNEQYF. In nucleotide form, the sequence is TGTGCCATCAGTGAGTCGAAATTCTATCCGGACAACGAGCAGTACTTC. The sequence is built from TRBV10-3 and TRBJ2-7, with TRBD1 as a weak D call on 5 bases. From the cysteine through the phenylalanine, the CDR3 covers 16 amino acids. Kept here is only the CDR3 DNA, which spans 48 bases and is read in frame from base 1. CDR1 and CDR2, per the germline V gene, are ENHRY and SYGVKD. The trim is 0 bases for V and 5 bases for J, with a gap of 17 bases between the germline ends.